The sequence of this T cell receptor beta chain was determined in a study of blood T cell repertoires in COVID-19. Study context: The samples span acute and convalescent COVID-19 from the United States, Italy and Spain. The cDNA or gDNA used as material had been derived from T cells, B-cell-depleted T cells, or PBMCs.

The CDR3 consists of 16 residues. In germline, CDR1 is SGHAT, CDR2 FQNNGV. V lost 5 bases and J lost 2; bases outside the gene matches: 8. In the original analysis: The authors estimated nucleated cell counts from reference gene primer amplification. This table comes from immunoSEQ multiplex PCR, and its TCRdb copy is limited to in-frame clones, with some not included. Clone size and V and J calls were adopted from that table, with D and trimming inferred from the DNA. Of more than 50,000 clones in the sample, 80% to 95% were seen once. This receptor was obtained from a man older than 75 with acute or convalescent COVID-19. The rearrangement links TRBV11-2 to TRBJ2-5; 10 bases are a match to TRBD2. Sample: peripheral blood. The CDR3 region has the DNA TGTGCCAGCAGCCCTAGAAATAGCGGGGGGCAAGAGACCCAGTACTTC. It translates to CASSPRNSGGQETQYF.